Reported below is one T cell receptor (beta chain). Sequencing was performed with immunoSEQ multiplex PCR; in TCRdb, only in-frame clones are kept and a portion is missing. Among around 59,000 clones, around 68% were seen once, and the ten largest hold around 8%. The data are from a study of radiotherapy plus CTLA-4 blockade in lung cancer. This CDR3 spans 19 amino acids. Germline assignment: CDR1 LNHNV and CDR2 YYDKDF (reference sequence). The V end was cut by 0 bases, the J end by 0 bases, with 18 bases between. The sequence was collected from a human donor with non-small cell lung cancer whose response to radiotherapy plus ipilimumab could not be evaluated. The sequencing here drew on peripheral blood, taken from a patient treated with radiotherapy plus ipilimumab. The genes are TRBV15 and TRBJ2-1, with no clear D. CDR3 amino acids: CATSRDTPFDIRSYNEQFF. In DNA form, the CDR3 reads TGTGCCACCAGCAGAGATACCCCGTTTGACATACGCTCCTACAATGAGCAGTTCTTC.